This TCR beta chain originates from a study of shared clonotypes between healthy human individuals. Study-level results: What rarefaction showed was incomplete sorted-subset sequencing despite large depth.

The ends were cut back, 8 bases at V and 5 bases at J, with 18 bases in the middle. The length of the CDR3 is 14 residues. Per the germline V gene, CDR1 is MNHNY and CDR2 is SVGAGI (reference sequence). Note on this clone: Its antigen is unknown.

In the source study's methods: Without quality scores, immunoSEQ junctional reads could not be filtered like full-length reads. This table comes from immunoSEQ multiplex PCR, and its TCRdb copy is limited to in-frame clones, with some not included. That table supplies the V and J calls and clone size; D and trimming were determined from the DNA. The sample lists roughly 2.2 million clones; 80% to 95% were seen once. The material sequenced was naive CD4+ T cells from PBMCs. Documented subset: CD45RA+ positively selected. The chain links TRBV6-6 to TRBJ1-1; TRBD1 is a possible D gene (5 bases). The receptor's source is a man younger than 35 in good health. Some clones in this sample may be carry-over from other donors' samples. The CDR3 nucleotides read TGTGCCAGCCTGGGGCGCTGGGGACCTACTGAAGCTTTCTTT. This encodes CASLGRWGPTEAFF.